The 21 T cell receptor beta chains listed next were all sequenced from one sample in a study of blood T cell repertoires in COVID-19 (TCRdb year 2020). The library came from the immunoSEQ multiplex PCR assay. TCRdb took this table from immuneACCESS and kept in-frame rearrangements with V and J called. Such tables lack part of the clones; where checked against another copy, unresolved V genes explain under half of the gap, and the rest is unexplained. This sample gives 150,000 or so clones in total; approximately 80% of them show up just once. About 12% of the sample goes to the ten largest clones. The sequencing input was peripheral blood. The receptor source for this set is a woman aged 55-70 years with COVID-19, enrolled during active disease.

This clone was seen only once. The chain joins TRBV6-2 or TRBV6-3 to TRBJ1-2; weak D call: TRBD1 (5 bases). The CDR3 covers 16 residues. The germline CDR1 and CDR2 sequences are MNHEY and SVGEGT. Trimming removed 2 bases at V and 6 bases at J, with 19 bases between. DNA for the CDR3: TGTGCCAGCAGTTACGGGCAGCTGTCAGGGTCTCATGGCTACACCTTC. Amino acids: CASSYGQLSGSHGYTF.

V gene TRBV3-1 (or the pseudogene TRBV3-2) combines with J gene TRBJ1-1, with 9 bases matching TRBD1. The trim removed 1 base at V and 3 bases at J, leaving 3 bases unmatched. CDR1 LGHDT and CDR2 YNNKEL come from the germline V gene (reference sequence). The CDR3 has 15 amino acids. The CDR3 loop reads CASSQGDRADTEAFF. The CDR3 DNA sequence: TGTGCCAGCAGCCAAGGGGACAGGGCTGACACTGAAGCTTTCTTT.

This chain uses TRBV2 with TRBJ1-6, with 7 positions matching TRBD1. This CDR3 region has 12 residues. In germline, CDR1 is SNHLY, CDR2 FYNNEI. With 7 bases clipped from V and 10 bases from J, the junction kept 4 bases outside the gene matches. In DNA form, the CDR3 reads TGTGCCAGCACCAGGGGGGCCTCACCCCTCCACTTT. Translating gives CASTRGASPLHF.

The V and J genes are TRBV7-9 and TRBJ2-5; D is possibly TRBD1 (6 bases). The CDR3 length is 15 residues. Germline assignment: CDR1 SEHNR and CDR2 FQNEAQ (reference sequence). Deletions cut 7 bases from V and 4 bases from J, with 19 bases between. CDR3 in DNA: TGTGCCAGCATCGATGGGGGCCGCCGCAGAGAGACCCAGTACTTC. This translates into CASIDGGRRRETQYF.

On this clone itself: The sample contains more than one DNA sequence encoding this CDR3. This chain connects TRBV2 to TRBJ2-2; possibly TRBD2 for D (6 bases). This CDR3 spans 15 amino acids. Trimming took 7 bases from V and 5 from J, leaving 17 bases between them. CDR1 SNHLY and CDR2 FYNNEI come from the germline V gene. The CDR3 sequence: CASMEGGVGTGELFF. The CDR3 nucleotides read TGTGCCAGCATGGAGGGTGGGGTTGGGACCGGGGAGCTGTTTTTT.

For the CDR3, the DNA is TGTGCCAGCAGTGATATGTTCCGCCAGTACTTC. It codes for CASSDMFRQYF. The chain has TRBV2 and TRBJ2-5; no reliable D call. Germline CDR1 SNHLY, CDR2 FYNNEI. V was shortened by 3 bases and J by 10 bases, with 9 bases between the two germline ends. This CDR3 has 11 amino acids.

The V call is TRBV4-1, the J call TRBJ1-6; D gene uncertain. This CDR3 region has 16 residues. Per germline, CDR1 MGHRA and CDR2 YSYEKL. Trimming removed 4 bases at V and 9 bases at J, with 19 bases between. CDR3 sequence reads: CASSLPLEGVGSPLHF. The DNA for the CDR3 is TGCGCCAGCAGCCTCCCCCTGGAGGGAGTAGGTTCACCCCTCCACTTT.

The V gene is TRBV20-1, the J gene TRBJ2-1, with D perhaps TRBD1 (7 bases). CDR3 length: 14 amino acids. Germline V lookup: CDR1 DFQATT, CDR2 SNEGSKA (reference sequence). The germline V and J ends were trimmed by 3 bases and 7 bases, with 16 bases remaining between them. Written as DNA, the CDR3 is TGCAGTGCTAGTAATCCAGGGGGGCGGAATGAGCAGTTCTTC. It yields the protein CSASNPGGRNEQFF.

The V and J genes are TRBV3-1 (or the pseudogene TRBV3-2) and TRBJ1-1; D uncertain. The CDR3 is 12 amino acids. Germline CDR1 reads LGHDT; CDR2 reads YNNKEL (reference sequence). Trimming took off 1 base at V and 6 bases at J, with 6 bases between the two ends. CDR3 loop: CASSQGRAEAFF. The CDR3 DNA reads TGTGCCAGCAGCCAAGGTCGGGCTGAAGCTTTCTTT.

This chain links TRBV5-4 with TRBJ1-4; D gene uncertain. This CDR3 spans 14 amino acids. Between the trimmed V and J ends, which lost 2 bases and 0 bases, there was a span of 5 bases. The germline V gene encodes CDR1 SGHNT and CDR2 YYREEE (reference sequence). For the CDR3, the DNA is TGTGCCAGCAGCTTTGAGGCAACTAATGAAAAACTGTTTTTT. Translation: CASSFEATNEKLFF.

The chain carries TRBV18 and TRBJ1-4; D gene unclear. The CDR3 is 13 amino acids. Germline V gene sequence: CDR1 KGHSH, CDR2 LQKENI. The V and J ends lost 3 bases and 7 bases respectively, with 9 bases between them. The CDR3 region is CASSPVRGEKLFF. The DNA for the CDR3 is TGTGCCAGCTCACCCGTCCGGGGTGAAAAACTGTTTTTT.

The chain uses TRBV29-1 and TRBJ2-1; TRBD2 aligns across 8 bases. Unmatched junction bases numbered 13, after V lost 5 bases and J lost 1 base. In germline, CDR1 is SQVTM, CDR2 ANQGSEA. The CDR3 has 17 amino acids. The DNA of the CDR3 is TGCAGCGTTTCTACCCAGTCGGGGGGGGTATCCTACAATGAGCAGTTCTTC. This gives the protein CSVSTQSGGVSYNEQFF.

The CDR3: CASSLIANSNQPQHF. CDR3 sequence (DNA): TGTGCCAGCAGCCTCATTGCTAATAGCAATCAGCCCCAGCATTTT. This rearrangement joins TRBV5-4 to TRBJ1-5; D call uncertain. Deletions cut 4 bases from V and 0 bases from J, with 11 bases between. CDR1 is SGHNT and CDR2 is YYREEE in the germline V gene (reference sequence). CDR3 length equals 15 residues. Complete variable domain (other parts from reference TRBV5-4 and TRBJ1-5): ETGVTQSPTHLIKTRGQQVTLRCSSQSGHNTVSWYQQALGQGPQFIFQYYREEENGRGNFPPRFSGLQFPNYSSELNVNALELDDSALYLCASSLIANSNQPQHFGDGTRLSIL.

This chain joins TRBV15 and TRBJ1-6, with TRBD1 as a possible D gene (5 bases). CDR1 is LNHNV and CDR2 is YYDKDF in the germline V gene (reference sequence). The V end lost 3 bases, the J end lost 7 bases, and 10 bases lay between the germline ends. CDR3 length: 14 amino acids. CDR3 nucleotide sequence: TGTGCCACCAGCAGCTTCCGACAGAATTCACCCCTCCACTTT. Its translation is CATSSFRQNSPLHF.

V is TRBV7-9 and J is TRBJ1-6; no definite D call. There are 14 residues in the CDR3. Trimming took 6 bases from V and 7 from J, leaving 13 bases between them. Per germline, CDR1 SEHNR and CDR2 FQNEAQ (reference sequence). In nucleotides, the CDR3 is TGTGCCAGCAGGAAGGATGCGGGCAATTCACCCCTCCACTTT. Amino acids: CASRKDAGNSPLHF.

The chain recombines TRBV18 with TRBJ1-6; possibly TRBD1 for D (5 bases). The CDR3 extends over 14 amino acids. Germline V gene data show CDR1 as KGHSH and CDR2 as LQKENI. V lost 3 bases to trimming and J lost 8 bases, with 11 bases between them. CDR3 amino acids: CASSPTGVDSPLHF. The CDR3 nucleotides are TGTGCCAGCTCACCTACAGGAGTTGATTCACCCCTCCACTTT.

This clone was found a few times. V usage is TRBV5-8 and J usage is TRBJ2-1; 8 nucleotides align to TRBD2. J gave up 3 bases and V 4 bases, and 6 bases lay outside the gene matches. Germline V lookup: CDR1 SGHTS, CDR2 YDEGEE. CDR3 length: 15 residues. The CDR3 nucleotides read TGTGCCAGCAGCCGGACTAGCTGGGACTACAATGAGCAGTTCTTC. Translating gives CASSRTSWDYNEQFF.

V usage is TRBV11-2 and J usage is TRBJ1-1, with D tentatively TRBD1 (5 bases). The CDR3 spans 14 residues. V shed 6 bases and J shed 1 base, with 12 bases lying between them. The germline V gene encodes CDR1 SGHAT and CDR2 FQNNGV. DNA for the CDR3: TGTGCCAGCAGGGTGGGACTCTCGAACACTGAAGCTTTCTTT. Amino acid sequence: CASRVGLSNTEAFF.

J is TRBJ2-7 and V is TRBV27, with 14 positions matching TRBD2. Unmatched junction bases numbered 8, after V lost 3 bases and J lost 4 bases. Germline V gene lookup returns CDR1 MNHEY and CDR2 SMNVEV (reference sequence). This CDR3 has 17 residues. CDR3 sequence reads: CASSFTPGTSGSYEQYF. The CDR3 DNA reads TGTGCCAGCAGTTTTACACCCGGGACTAGCGGGAGTTACGAGCAGTACTTC.

The genes are TRBV6-5 and TRBJ2-3, with 11 bases identical to TRBD2. Trimming at V came to 7 bases and at J to 3 bases, leaving 3 bases not matched to a gene. From germline, CDR1 is MNHEY and CDR2 SVGAGI. This CDR3 spans 14 amino acids. The CDR3 region is CASISSGRTDTQYF. In DNA form, the CDR3 reads TGTGCCAGCATCTCTAGCGGGAGGACAGATACGCAGTATTTT.

The table lists this clone with a count of one. This chain uses TRBV2 with TRBJ1-6; D is perhaps TRBD1 (5 bases). Trimming removed 6 bases at V and 8 bases at J, with 17 bases between. The CDR3 runs to 15 residues. Germline V lookup: CDR1 SNHLY, CDR2 FYNNEI. The CDR3 coding sequence is TGTGCCAGCAGCCGGGGGGGACTTGGGGATTCACCCCTCCACTTT. Its protein is CASSRGGLGDSPLHF.